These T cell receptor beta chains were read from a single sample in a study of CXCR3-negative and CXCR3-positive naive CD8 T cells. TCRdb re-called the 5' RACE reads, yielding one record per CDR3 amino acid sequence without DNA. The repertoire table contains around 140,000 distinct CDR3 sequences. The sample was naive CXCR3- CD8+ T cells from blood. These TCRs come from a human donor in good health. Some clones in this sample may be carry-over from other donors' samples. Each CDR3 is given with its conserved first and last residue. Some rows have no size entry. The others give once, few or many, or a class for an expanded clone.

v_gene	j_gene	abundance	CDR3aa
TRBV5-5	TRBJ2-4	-	CASSLMAGGTKNIQYF
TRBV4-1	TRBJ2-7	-	CASSHTPGLQTYEQYF
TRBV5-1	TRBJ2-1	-	CASSPRSNEQFF
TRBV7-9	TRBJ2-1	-	CASSLASGANEQFF
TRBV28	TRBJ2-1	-	CASSPGTSSYNEQFF
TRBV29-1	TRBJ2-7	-	CSVEGGRTYEQYF
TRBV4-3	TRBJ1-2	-	CASSQHHATGTWGYTF
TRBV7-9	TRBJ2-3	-	CASSPTGSSTDTQYF
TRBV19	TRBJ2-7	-	CASSIWGQGANEQYF
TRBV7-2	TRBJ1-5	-	CASSSTGVNQPQHF
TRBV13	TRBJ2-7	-	CASSYTLGGSYEQYF
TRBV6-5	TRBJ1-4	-	CASSQKTTNEKLFF
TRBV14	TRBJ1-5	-	CASRSPPPQVNQPQHF
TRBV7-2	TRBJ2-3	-	CASSLVGDPRDSDTQYF
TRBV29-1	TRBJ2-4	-	CSVVGAQNIQYF
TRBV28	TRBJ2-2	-	CASSDTANTGELFF
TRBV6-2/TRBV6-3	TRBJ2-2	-	CASSFRRVRGGTGELFF
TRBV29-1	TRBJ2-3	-	CSARGGSSPDTQYF
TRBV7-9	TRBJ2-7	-	CASTPKGSEQYF
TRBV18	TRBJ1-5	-	CASSAGQDSNQPQHF
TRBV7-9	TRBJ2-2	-	CASSPRAWAANTGELFF
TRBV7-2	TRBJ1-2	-	CASSLELYGTGGFYGYTF
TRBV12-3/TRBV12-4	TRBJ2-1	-	CASSPGQGGPYNEQFF
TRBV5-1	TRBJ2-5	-	CASRTGGAVQETQYF
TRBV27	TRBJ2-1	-	CASRALAGGSDEQFF
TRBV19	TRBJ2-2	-	CASKTPPPDGELFF
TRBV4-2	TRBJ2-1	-	CASSQELSSYNEQFF
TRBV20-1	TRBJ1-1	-	CSARTGLAEAFF
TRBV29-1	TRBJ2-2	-	CSVATGAGELFF
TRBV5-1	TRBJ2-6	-	CASSLRGGEWEVSGANVLTF
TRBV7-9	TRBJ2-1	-	CASSSLEGREYGEQFF
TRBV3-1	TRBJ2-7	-	CASSQGRAPYGQYF
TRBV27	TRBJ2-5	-	CASSTLVAAEETQYF
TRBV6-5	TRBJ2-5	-	CASSYLLAAKETQYF
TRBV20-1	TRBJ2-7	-	CSAYSGDTQNGYEQYF
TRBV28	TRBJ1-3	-	CASFGTASGNTIYF
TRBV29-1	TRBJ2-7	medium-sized	CSVIIRDPYEQYF
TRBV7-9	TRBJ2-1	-	CASSRPHRAPGLDYNEQFF
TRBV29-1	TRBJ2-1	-	CSVVDLYNEQFF
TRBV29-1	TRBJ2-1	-	CSVAGLLGGNEQFF
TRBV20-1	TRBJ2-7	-	CSARDSLGGGEQYF
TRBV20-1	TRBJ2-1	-	CSARDSGNEQFF
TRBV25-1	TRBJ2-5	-	CASSEQRAGETQYF
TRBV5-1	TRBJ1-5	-	CASSWLGALDQPQHF
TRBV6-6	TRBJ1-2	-	CASSYQDGGYGYTF
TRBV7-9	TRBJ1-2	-	CASSLGQPHGYTF